Listed below are T cell receptor beta chains from one sample, sequenced in a study of vaccination and CD4 T cells after COVID-19. Which antigens these TCRs recognize remains unknown. One entry per CDR3 protein, called by TCRdb with MiXCR from the PCR reads. In the table there are 9,500 to 15,000 distinct CDR3 sequences, about 57% of which are singletons. Sequencing used CD4+ T cells from blood, cultured in vitro. The receptors were sampled from a human donor who had recovered from COVID-19. CDR3s include the opening cysteine and the closing phenylalanine or tryptophan. A D gene is named only where the DNA matches it firmly. Some rows mark clone size as missing; the rest say once, few, many or name a class of expanded clone.

TRBJ2-3	NA	NA	TRBV11-3	CASSSPWAGLRTDTQYF	TGTGCCAGCAGCTCGCCTTGGGCGGGTCTACGCACAGATACGCAGTATTTT
TRBJ2-5	NA	NA	TRBV21-1	CASSKVRLPYPYQETQYF	TGTGCCAGCAGCAAAGTTCGACTACCCTATCCGTACCAAGAGACCCAGTACTTC
TRBJ1-2	NA	NA	TRBV28	CASTESPGGYTF	TGTGCCAGCACCGAAAGTCCCGGTGGCTACACCTTC
TRBJ2-3	TRBD2	NA	TRBV7-9	CASSWGASGGVDTQYF	TGTGCCAGCAGCTGGGGGGCTAGCGGGGGTGTAGATACGCAGTATTTT
TRBJ2-2	NA	few	TRBV7-6	CASSHPRSNTGELFF	TGTGCCAGCAGCCACCCCAGATCGAACACCGGGGAGCTGTTTTTT
TRBJ1-6	NA	NA	TRBV7-9	CASSPGRGIYSPLHF	TGTGCCAGCAGCCCGGGACGGGGAATTTATTCACCCCTCCACTTT
TRBJ1-4	NA	NA	TRBV12-3/TRBV12-4	CASSLGTSTNEKLFF	TGTGCCAGCAGTTTAGGGACTTCAACTAATGAAAAACTGTTTTTT
TRBJ2-7	TRBD1	NA	TRBV24-1	CATSDPRDRVYEQYF	TGTGCCACCAGTGATCCCCGGGACAGGGTCTACGAGCAGTACTTC
TRBJ1-5	NA	few	TRBV7-9	CASSLASSNQPQHF	TGTGCCAGCAGCTTAGCGAGTAGCAATCAGCCCCAGCATTTT
TRBJ1-2	NA	NA	TRBV7-9	CASSLEASGYGYTF	TGTGCCAGCAGCTTAGAGGCCAGCGGGTATGGCTACACCTTC
TRBJ2-7	TRBD2	NA	TRBV11-2	CASSFSTSGKHEQYF	TGTGCCAGCAGCTTCTCAACTAGCGGGAAGCACGAGCAGTACTTC
TRBJ2-1	NA	NA	TRBV11-3	CASSLVALGGQYNEQFF	TGTGCCAGCAGCTTAGTAGCTCTGGGGGGACAGTACAATGAGCAGTTCTTC
TRBJ1-3	NA	NA	TRBV7-9	CASTGGISGNTIYF	TGTGCCAGCACGGGCGGTATCTCTGGAAACACCATATATTTT
TRBJ1-3	NA	NA	TRBV11-2	CASSFRSSGNTIYF	TGTGCCAGCAGCTTTCGGAGCTCTGGAAACACCATATATTTT
TRBJ1-2	NA	NA	TRBV28	CASTLPGNYGYTF	TGTGCCAGCACCCTCCCGGGAAACTATGGCTACACCTTC
TRBJ2-1	NA	NA	TRBV24-1	CATSAPGESHEQFF	TGTGCCACCAGTGCCCCGGGGGAGAGTCATGAGCAGTTCTTC
TRBJ2-3	NA	NA	TRBV11-2	CASSEGWDWRKDTQYF	TGTGCCAGCAGCGAGGGGTGGGACTGGCGTAAGGATACGCAGTATTTT
TRBJ2-3	TRBD2	NA	TRBV7-8	CASSFSGTSGGRDTQYF	TGTGCCAGCAGCTTCTCCGGGACTAGCGGGGGCCGGGATACGCAGTATTTT
TRBJ1-2	NA	NA	TRBV11-2	CASSLQAGGYTF	TGTGCCAGCAGCTTACAGGCAGGTGGCTACACCTTC
TRBJ2-5	TRBD2	NA	TRBV4-3	CASSQDSGGQETQYF	TGCGCCAGCAGCCAAGACTCGGGGGGGCAGGAGACCCAGTACTTC
TRBJ2-2	NA	NA	TRBV2	CASSEVGSFTGELFF	TGTGCCAGCAGTGAAGTGGGCAGTTTCACCGGGGAGCTGTTTTTT
TRBJ1-2	NA	NA	TRBV2	CASMAETYYGYTF	TGTGCCAGCATGGCGGAGACCTACTATGGCTACACCTTC
TRBJ1-2	NA	few	TRBV18	CASSPSPGPVYGYTF	TGTGCCAGCTCACCAAGCCCGGGACCGGTATATGGCTACACCTTC
TRBJ2-1	NA	few	TRBV19	CASSIVKVRANEQFF	TGTGCCAGTAGTATTGTGAAGGTTCGGGCGAACGAGCAGTTCTTC
TRBJ2-2	NA	NA	TRBV28	CASEGNTGELFF	TGTGCCAGCGAAGGGAACACCGGGGAGCTGTTTTTT
TRBJ2-2	NA	NA	TRBV12-3/TRBV12-4	CASSFMGDTGELFF	TGTGCCAGCAGTTTCATGGGGGACACCGGGGAGCTGTTTTTT
TRBJ2-5	NA	NA	TRBV5-4	CASSRRDGSQETQYF	TGTGCCAGCAGCCGCCGGGACGGCAGCCAAGAGACCCAGTACTTC
TRBJ2-2	NA	NA	TRBV6-5	CASSYSIRGAGGELFF	TGTGCCAGCAGTTACTCGATAAGAGGGGCCGGCGGGGAGCTGTTTTTT
TRBJ1-1	NA	once	TRBV10-3	CAISARGDTEAFF	TGTGCCATCAGTGCCAGGGGAGACACTGAAGCTTTCTTT
TRBJ2-7	TRBD1	NA	TRBV19	CASGVPDRGYEQYF	TGTGCCAGTGGTGTACCGGACAGGGGCTACGAGCAGTACTTC
TRBJ2-3	TRBD2	NA	TRBV11-3	CASTYRGLARTDTQYF	TGTGCCAGCACCTACCGGGGACTAGCCCGGACAGATACGCAGTATTTT
TRBJ1-6	NA	NA	TRBV6-1	CASRPHGGTVHNSPLHF	TGTGCCAGCAGACCCCATGGGGGCACAGTACATAATTCACCCCTCCACTTT
TRBJ2-3	TRBD2	NA	TRBV7-6	CASSLGLAGDMTQYF	TGTGCCAGCAGCTTAGGACTAGCGGGAGATATGACGCAGTATTTT
TRBJ1-1	NA	NA	TRBV20-1	CSADRDTEAFF	TGCAGTGCCGATAGGGATACTGAAGCTTTCTTT
TRBJ2-3	NA	NA	TRBV7-3	CASSPQARVDTQYF	TGTGCCAGCAGCCCACAGGCCCGGGTAGATACGCAGTATTTT
TRBJ2-1	TRBD1	NA	TRBV2	CASSPGQGSYNEQFF	TGTGCCAGCAGTCCCGGACAGGGGTCCTACAATGAGCAGTTCTTC
TRBJ1-6	NA	few	TRBV20-1	CSARAQGGPYSPLHF	TGCAGTGCTAGAGCTCAGGGTGGTCCCTATTCACCCCTCCACTTT